Detailed here is one T cell receptor beta chain. The length of the CDR3 is 14 residues. The V and J ends lost 7 bases and 6 bases, in that order; junction bases with no gene match: 10. Per the germline V gene, CDR1 is MNHNS and CDR2 is SASEGT. This record belongs to a study of OX40 agonist ivuxolimab in advanced cancers. Study as a whole: Hepatocellular carcinoma, melanoma, renal cell or head and neck cancer occurred in dose-escalation patients. Two cutaneous melanoma patients and one hepatocellular carcinoma patient, three in all, had partial responses.

Only in-frame clones appear in the TCRdb table, and some are missing; sequencing was by immunoSEQ multiplex PCR. Of roughly 100,000 clones in the sample, about 87% were seen once. This receptor was identified in an adult with an advanced solid tumor such as melanoma, head and neck, liver or kidney cancer. The chain has TRBV6-1 and TRBJ1-2; 8 bases fit TRBD1. The material was CD4+ or CD8+ T cells sorted from blood, obtained in a trial of the OX40 agonist ivuxolimab. CDR3 bases: TGTGCCAGCAACAACGGACAGGGTCAGGATGGCTACACCTTC. Translated: CASNNGQGQDGYTF.